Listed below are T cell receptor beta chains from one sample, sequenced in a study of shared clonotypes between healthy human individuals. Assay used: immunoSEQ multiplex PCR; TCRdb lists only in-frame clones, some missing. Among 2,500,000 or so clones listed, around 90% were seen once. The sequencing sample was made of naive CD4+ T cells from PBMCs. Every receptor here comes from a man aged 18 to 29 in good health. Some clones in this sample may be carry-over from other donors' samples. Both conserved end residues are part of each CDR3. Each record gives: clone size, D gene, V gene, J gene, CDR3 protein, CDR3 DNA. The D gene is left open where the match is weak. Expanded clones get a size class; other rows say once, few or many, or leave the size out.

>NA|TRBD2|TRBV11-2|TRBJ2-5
CASSLALAGGETQYF
TGTGCCAGCAGCTTAGCGCTAGCGGGAGGGGAGACCCAGTACTTC
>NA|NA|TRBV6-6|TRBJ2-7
CASNYYAGPNYEQYF
TGTGCCAGCAACTACTACGCCGGGCCCAACTACGAGCAGTACTTC
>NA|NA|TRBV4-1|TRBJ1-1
CASSPRTSSRMNTEAFF
TGCGCCAGCAGCCCGCGGACATCATCTCGAATGAACACTGAAGCTTTCTTT
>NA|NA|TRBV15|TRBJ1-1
CATVLGSGNTEAFF
TGTGCCACCGTTCTCGGGTCCGGAAACACTGAAGCTTTCTTT
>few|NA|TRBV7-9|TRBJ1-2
CASSPHERYGYTF
TGTGCCAGCAGCCCTCATGAACGGTACGGGTACACCTTC
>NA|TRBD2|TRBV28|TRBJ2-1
CASSFQLAGVIYNEQFF
TGTGCCAGCAGTTTTCAGCTAGCGGGAGTGATCTACAATGAGCAGTTCTTC
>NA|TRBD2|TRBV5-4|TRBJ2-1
CASSHGLAEPTYNEQFF
TGTGCCAGCAGCCACGGACTAGCGGAACCCACCTACAATGAGCAGTTCTTC
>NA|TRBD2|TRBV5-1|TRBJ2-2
CASSGGTSGIIGELFF
TGCGCCAGCAGCGGCGGGACTAGCGGAATCATAGGGGAGCTGTTTTTT
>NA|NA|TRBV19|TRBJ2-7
CASSIQTGPGEQYF
TGTGCCAGTAGTATTCAGACAGGACCGGGAGAGCAGTACTTC
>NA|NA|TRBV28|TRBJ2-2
CASSGGRGLYTGELFF
TGTGCCAGCAGTGGAGGAAGGGGACTTTACACCGGGGAGCTGTTTTTT
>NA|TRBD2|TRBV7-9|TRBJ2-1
CASSLGASGRLYNEQFF
TGTGCCAGCAGCTTAGGGGCTAGCGGGAGACTCTACAATGAGCAGTTCTTC
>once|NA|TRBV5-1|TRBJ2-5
CASSSSQETQYF
TGCGCCAGCAGCTCTAGCCAAGAGACCCAGTACTTC
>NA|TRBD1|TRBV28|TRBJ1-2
CASRDRQGGAGYTF
TGTGCCAGCAGAGATCGACAGGGTGGAGCTGGCTACACCTTC
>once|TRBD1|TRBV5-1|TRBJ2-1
CASSLGGQNNEQFF
TGCGCCAGCAGCTTGGGGGGACAGAACAATGAGCAGTTCTTC
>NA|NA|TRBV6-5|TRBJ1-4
CASSFTWVGEKLFF
TGTGCCAGCAGTTTTACCTGGGTGGGTGAAAAACTGTTTTTT
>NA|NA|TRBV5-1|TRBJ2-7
CASSPRGAGTSSYEQYF
TGCGCCAGCAGCCCCAGGGGGGCGGGAACGAGCTCCTACGAGCAGTACTTC
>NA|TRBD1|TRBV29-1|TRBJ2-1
CSVSRDRDYNEQFF
TGCAGCGTTTCCCGGGACAGGGACTACAATGAGCAGTTCTTC
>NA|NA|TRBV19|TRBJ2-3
CASSIGGADTQYF
TGTGCCAGTAGTATAGGCGGAGCAGATACGCAGTATTTT
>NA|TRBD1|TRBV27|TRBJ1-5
CASRKDRAYGPQHF
TGTGCCAGCAGAAAGGACAGGGCCTACGGGCCCCAGCATTTT
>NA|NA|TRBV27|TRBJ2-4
CASSLRGSDIQYF
TGTGCCAGCAGTTTAAGGGGGAGCGACATTCAGTACTTC
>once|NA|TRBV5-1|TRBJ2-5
CASSLAPGARQETQYF
TGCGCCAGCAGCTTGGCCCCCGGGGCGCGCCAAGAGACCCAGTACTTC
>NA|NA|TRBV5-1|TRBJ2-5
CASTPLTQQETQYF
TGCGCCAGCACCCCCTTGACACAGCAAGAGACCCAGTACTTC
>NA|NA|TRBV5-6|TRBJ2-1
CASSLRGGAYNEQFF
TGTGCCAGCAGCTTGCGAGGGGGTGCCTACAATGAGCAGTTCTTC
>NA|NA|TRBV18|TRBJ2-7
CASSPGLETYEQYF
TGTGCCAGCTCACCGGGACTGGAGACCTACGAGCAGTACTTC
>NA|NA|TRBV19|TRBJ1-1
CASSIGGKDTEAFF
TGTGCCAGTAGCATTGGAGGGAAGGACACTGAAGCTTTCTTT
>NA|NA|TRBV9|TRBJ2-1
CASSVSPDTYNEQFF
TGTGCCAGCAGCGTAAGTCCAGATACTTACAATGAGCAGTTCTTC
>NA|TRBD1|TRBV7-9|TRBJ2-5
CASSRRGTGEETQYF
TGTGCCAGCAGCCGTCGCGGGACAGGGGAAGAGACCCAGTACTTC
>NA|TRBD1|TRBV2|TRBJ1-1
CASSPELGQESNTEAFF
TGTGCCAGCAGTCCCGAACTAGGACAGGAGTCGAACACTGAAGCTTTCTTT
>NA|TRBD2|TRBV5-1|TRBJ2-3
CASSQTSGRIADTQYF
TGCGCCAGCAGCCAGACTAGCGGGAGAATCGCAGATACGCAGTATTTT
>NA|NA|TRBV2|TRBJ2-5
CASGGTEKETQYF
TGTGCCAGTGGAGGGACAGAGAAAGAGACCCAGTACTTC
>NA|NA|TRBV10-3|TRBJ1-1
CAIRSGDASLEAFF
TGTGCCATCAGGAGTGGGGACGCATCACTCGAAGCTTTCTTT
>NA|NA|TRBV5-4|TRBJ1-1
CASSFLSPTMNTEAFF
TGTGCCAGCAGCTTTCTCAGTCCGACTATGAACACTGAAGCTTTCTTT
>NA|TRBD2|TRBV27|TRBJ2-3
CASSLSPFGLAGGTSTDTQYF
TGTGCCAGCAGTCTCTCACCTTTCGGACTAGCGGGGGGGACAAGCACAGATACGCAGTATTTT
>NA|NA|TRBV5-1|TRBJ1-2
CASSLRKGRDYGYTF
TGCGCCAGCAGCTTGAGAAAGGGGCGCGACTATGGCTACACCTTC
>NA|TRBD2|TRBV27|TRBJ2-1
CASSSPLAGGTNEQFF
TGTGCCAGCAGTTCCCCGCTAGCGGGAGGGACCAATGAGCAGTTCTTC
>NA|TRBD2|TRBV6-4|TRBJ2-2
CASRDNSGISGLFF
TGTGCCAGCAGGGACAATAGCGGGATAAGCGGGCTGTTTTTT